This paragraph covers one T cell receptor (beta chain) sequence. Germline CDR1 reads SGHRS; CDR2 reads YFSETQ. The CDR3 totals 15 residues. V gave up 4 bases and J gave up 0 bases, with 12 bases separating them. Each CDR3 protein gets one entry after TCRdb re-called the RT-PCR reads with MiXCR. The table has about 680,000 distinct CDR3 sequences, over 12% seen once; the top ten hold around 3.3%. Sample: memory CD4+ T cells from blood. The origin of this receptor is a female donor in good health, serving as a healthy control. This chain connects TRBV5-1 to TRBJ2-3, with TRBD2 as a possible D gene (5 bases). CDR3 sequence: CASSKERTSTDTQYF. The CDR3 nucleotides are TGCGCCAGCAGCAAGGAGCGGACTAGCACAGATACGCAGTATTTT.